These T cell receptor beta chains were read from a single sample in a study of T cell responses to AZD1222 COVID-19 vaccine. The table came from immunoSEQ multiplex PCR; TCRdb's copy has only in-frame clones and leaves some out. The sample has 25,000 to 35,000 clones, 91% seen once; the top ten hold about 50%. Specimen: peripheral blood, collected on day 0 of AZD1222 vaccination. These receptors were obtained from an adult in good health. Both conserved end residues are part of each CDR3.

v_call cdr3_aa
TRBV11-3 CASSFRRAHTEAFF
TRBV19 CASGGPGTGYNEQFF
TRBV3-1/TRBV3-2 CASRRQGSYEQYF
TRBV30 CAWSVPGGNEQFF
TRBV19 CATTGGYSNQPQHF
TRBV19 CASSIDFGGANTGELFF
TRBV4-2 CASSPRDKNEKLFF
TRBV6-1 CASSDRTRAEQFF
TRBV2 CASVTRVSSTNEKLFF
TRBV9 CASSVDGTTGPQHF
TRBV3-1/TRBV3-2 CASSQDRGPGEKLFF
TRBV6-6 CASSPAGGRTEAFF
TRBV9 CASSVAGRETQYF
TRBV5-4 CASGDYNEQFF
TRBV5-6 CASSPGYGGNQPQHF
TRBV2 CASSDLGRVGETQYF
TRBV19 CASSILDREQFF
TRBV10-3 CAISWDRDDQPQHF
TRBV30 CAWRGDATNEKLFF
TRBV4-2 CASSQAQGAENTEAFF
TRBV4-2 CASSQDRGQGVQPQHF
TRBV14 CASKGFNTEAFF
TRBV5-4 CASSPGSNSIYDGYTF
TRBV30 CAWSQGQPDSPLHF
TRBV19 CASNSRNIQYF
TRBV18 CASSPNGTPQETQYF
TRBV7-8 CASSLGSTAKVYEQYF
TRBV2 CASRFDRVNTEAFF
TRBV28 CASQTGQYGYTF
TRBV30 CAWMSGIGGYTF
TRBV4-3 CASSRDSGPATPLHF
TRBV27 CASSERIRQGTLGGELFF